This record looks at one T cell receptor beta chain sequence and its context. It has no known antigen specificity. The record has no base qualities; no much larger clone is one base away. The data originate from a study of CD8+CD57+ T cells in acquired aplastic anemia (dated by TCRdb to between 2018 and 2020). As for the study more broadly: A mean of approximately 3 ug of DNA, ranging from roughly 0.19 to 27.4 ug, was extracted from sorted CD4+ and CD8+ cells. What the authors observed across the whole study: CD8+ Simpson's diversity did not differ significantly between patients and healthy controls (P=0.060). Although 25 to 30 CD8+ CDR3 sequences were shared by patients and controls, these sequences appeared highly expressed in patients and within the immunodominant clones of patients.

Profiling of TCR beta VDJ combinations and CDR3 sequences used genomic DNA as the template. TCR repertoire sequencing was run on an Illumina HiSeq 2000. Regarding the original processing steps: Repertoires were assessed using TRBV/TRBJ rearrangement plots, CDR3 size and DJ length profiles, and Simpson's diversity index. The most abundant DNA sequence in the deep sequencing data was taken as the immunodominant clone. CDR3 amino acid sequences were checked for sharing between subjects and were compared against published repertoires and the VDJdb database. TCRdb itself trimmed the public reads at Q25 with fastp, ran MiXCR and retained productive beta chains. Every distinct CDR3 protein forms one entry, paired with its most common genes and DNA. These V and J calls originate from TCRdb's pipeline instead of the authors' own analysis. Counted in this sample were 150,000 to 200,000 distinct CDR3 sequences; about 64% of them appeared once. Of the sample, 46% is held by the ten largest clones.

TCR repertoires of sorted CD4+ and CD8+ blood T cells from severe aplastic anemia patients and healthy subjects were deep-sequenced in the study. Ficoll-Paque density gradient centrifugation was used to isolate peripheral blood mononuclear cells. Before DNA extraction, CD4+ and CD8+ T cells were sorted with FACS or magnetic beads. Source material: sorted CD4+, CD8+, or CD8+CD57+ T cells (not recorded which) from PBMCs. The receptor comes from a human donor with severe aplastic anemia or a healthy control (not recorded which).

DNA sequence: TGCAGTGCTGGCACTAGCGGGGGAAGTGTGGATGAGCAGTTCTTC. Its protein product is CSAGTSGGSVDEQFF. The sequence links TRBV20-1 to TRBJ2-1; 11 central bases correspond to TRBD2. Trimming leaves V shorter by 5 bases and J shorter by 8 bases, with the junction holding 11 bases beyond the gene matches. The CDR3 spans 15 residues, from the cysteine through the phenylalanine. The sequence is cut down to CDR3 DNA, 45 bases in frame from base 1. Via the germline V gene (reference sequence), CDR1 is DFQATT and CDR2 SNEGSKA.